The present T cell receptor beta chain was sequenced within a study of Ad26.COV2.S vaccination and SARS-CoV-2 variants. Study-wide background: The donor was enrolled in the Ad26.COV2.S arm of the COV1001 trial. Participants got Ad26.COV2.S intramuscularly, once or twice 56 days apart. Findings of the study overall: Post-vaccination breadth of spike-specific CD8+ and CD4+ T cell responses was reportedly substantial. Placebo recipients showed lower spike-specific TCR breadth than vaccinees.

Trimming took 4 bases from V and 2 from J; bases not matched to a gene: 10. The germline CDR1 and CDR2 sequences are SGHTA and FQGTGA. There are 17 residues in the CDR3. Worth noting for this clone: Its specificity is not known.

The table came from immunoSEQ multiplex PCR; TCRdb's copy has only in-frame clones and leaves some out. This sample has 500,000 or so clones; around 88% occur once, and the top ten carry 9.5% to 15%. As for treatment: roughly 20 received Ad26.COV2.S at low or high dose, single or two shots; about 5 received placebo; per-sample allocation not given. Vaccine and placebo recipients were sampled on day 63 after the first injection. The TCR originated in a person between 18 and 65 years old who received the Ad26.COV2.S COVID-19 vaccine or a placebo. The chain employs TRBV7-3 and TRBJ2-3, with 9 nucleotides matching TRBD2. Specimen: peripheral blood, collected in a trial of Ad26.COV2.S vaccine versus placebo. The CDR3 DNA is TGTGCCAGCAGCTCCCGAGGGGTAGCGGGAGACACAGATACGCAGTATTTT. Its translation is CASSSRGVAGDTDTQYF.